This T cell receptor beta chain was captured in a study of T cell responses to AZD1222 COVID-19 vaccine. On the study more broadly: Second-dose timings of about 4 or about 12 weeks were pooled. Study conclusions and caveats: There were mostly white British donors and more females than males, and clonal diversity was possibly underestimated.

The ends were cut back, 1 base at V and 2 bases at J, with 12 bases in the middle. CDR1 SGHAT and CDR2 FQNNGV come from the germline V gene. The length of the CDR3 is 15 residues. With regard to this clone: Its antigen is not known.

Measured with immunoSEQ multiplex PCR; TCRdb has only the in-frame clones, and not every one. The data contain around 140,000 clones, approximately 92% of them singletons. The receptor's source is an adult in good health. The starting material was peripheral blood, obtained on day 0 of AZD1222 vaccination. The rearrangement uses TRBV11-2 and TRBJ2-7; D uncertain. The CDR3: CASSLGLLDAYEQYF. The CDR3 DNA sequence: TGTGCCAGCAGCTTAGGTCTTCTAGATGCCTACGAGCAGTACTTC.